Listed below are T cell receptor beta chains from one sample, sequenced in a study of regulatory T cells in long-lasting Graves disease. In TCRdb, the multiplex PCR reads were re-called with MiXCR into one record per CDR3 protein. The sample holds some 250,000 distinct CDR3 sequences, 18% seen once. These records were also assigned to another study, of T cells in Graves' hyperthyroidism and ophthalmopathy.

The sample in question was peripheral blood mononuclear cells (PBMCs), obtained at new diagnosis, from a patient treated with antithyroid drugs. These receptors were obtained from a woman in her thirties with Graves disease. CDR3s include the opening cysteine and the closing phenylalanine or tryptophan. Each record gives: clone size, J gene, V gene, D gene, CDR3 DNA, CDR3 protein. D genes are given only for firm matches. Clone size appears in some rows only: once, few, many, or a class for an expanded clone.

. TRBJ2-1 TRBV6-1 . TGTGCCAGCAGTGAACAGGGCCTCGGAGTCACTGAGCAGTTCTTC CASSEQGLGVTEQFF
many TRBJ2-5 TRBV5-1 TRBD1 TGCGCCAGCAGCCTTGGGACAGGGGAAGAGACCCAGTACTTC CASSLGTGEETQYF
. TRBJ2-3 TRBV5-4 . TGTGCCAGCAGCTGGGCAAGCACAGATACGCAGTATTTT CASSWASTDTQYF
many TRBJ2-7 TRBV6-2/TRBV6-3 TRBD1 TGTGCCAGCAGTTACTCCACGACGACAGGGTACGAGCAGTACTTC CASSYSTTTGYEQYF
. TRBJ2-5 TRBV9 TRBD2 TGTGCCAGCAGCGTAGGGGGTAGCGGGGAGACCCAGTACTTC CASSVGGSGETQYF
. TRBJ1-5 TRBV19 TRBD1 TGTGCCAGTAGTAGGACAGGGTTGAGTCAGCCCCAGCATTTT CASSRTGLSQPQHF
many TRBJ1-2 TRBV7-9 TRBD1 TGTGCCAGCAGCTGGGGACAGGGTAGAGTGGGCTACACCTTC CASSWGQGRVGYTF
. TRBJ2-1 TRBV27 . TGTGCCAGCAGTTTATCGGTCGTCGTGAGTACAACGCAGTTCTTC CASSLSVVVSTTQFF
many TRBJ1-1 TRBV29-1 . TGCAACGCAAAACGGGCTCGGGGGACTGAAGCTTTCTTT CNAKRARGTEAFF
few TRBJ2-6 TRBV6-1 . TGTGCCAGCAGCCAGGCGATCTCTGGGGCCAACGTCCTGACTTTC CASSQAISGANVLTF
many TRBJ1-2 TRBV5-5 . TGTGCCAGCAGCTTGGGTCACATAGGCTATGGCTACACCTTC CASSLGHIGYGYTF
many TRBJ1-1 TRBV20-1 . TGCAGTGCTAGAGACTTGGGACCTAACACTGAAGCTTTCTTT CSARDLGPNTEAFF
few TRBJ1-4 TRBV6-1 . TGTGCCAGCAGCCAGAGGGGTTTCAGGGAAAAACTGTTTTTT CASSQRGFREKLFF
few TRBJ2-1 TRBV20-1 . TGCAGTGCTACGGTCCCCGTGGGAGACAATGAGCAGTTCTTC CSATVPVGDNEQFF
many TRBJ2-3 TRBV9 TRBD2 TGTGCCAGCACGGCTAGCGGGGGGTACGCAGATACGCAGTATTTT CASTASGGYADTQYF
many TRBJ2-3 TRBV6-1 . TGTGCCAGCAGCGCCCGTACAGGAGATACGCAGTATTTT CASSARTGDTQYF
many TRBJ2-3 TRBV27 . TGTGCCACCTTAAGCCTTAGCACAGATACGCAGTATTTT CATLSLSTDTQYF
many TRBJ2-5 TRBV11-3 . TGTGCCAGCAGCTTAGGACGGAAAGTACAAGAGACCCAGTACTTC CASSLGRKVQETQYF
many TRBJ1-2 TRBV5-1 . TGTGCCAGCAGTTCGGACACGTATGGCTACACCTTC CASSSDTYGYTF
few TRBJ2-1 TRBV15 . TGTGCCACCAGCAGAGATCACGGAGGGGGCTCCTACAATGAGCAGTTCTTC CATSRDHGGGSYNEQFF
many TRBJ1-5 TRBV27 TRBD1 TGTGCCAGCAGTGAATTAGGGGGCACGGGGGCCCAGCATTTT CASSELGGTGAQHF
many TRBJ2-4 TRBV11-3 TRBD1 TGTGCCAGCAGCTTTACAGGGGGCGAGGGAAACATTCAGTACTTC CASSFTGGEGNIQYF
. TRBJ2-1 TRBV13 . TGTGCCATCAGTGAGCAGACGGGGTACAATGAGCAGTTCTTC CAISEQTGYNEQFF
many TRBJ1-1 TRBV5-1 . TGCGCCAGCAGCCCCTCTGGGCGAGAGGCTTTCTTT CASSPSGREAFF
. TRBJ1-6 TRBV10-3 . TGTGCCATCAGTACCGGGACGCAAACTTCACCCCTCCACTTT CAISTGTQTSPLHF
many TRBJ2-1 TRBV13 TRBD1 TGTGCCAGCAGTTTTGGACAGGGGGGGTACAATGAGCAGTTCTTC CASSFGQGGYNEQFF
. TRBJ1-5 TRBV27 . TGTGCCAGCAGCCCGGGACACCGCAATCAGCCCCAGCATTTT CASSPGHRNQPQHF
. TRBJ2-1 TRBV7-2 TRBD2 TGTGCCAGCAGCGAAGGGACTAGGCTTGAGCAGTTCTTC CASSEGTRLEQFF
few TRBJ1-6 TRBV20-1 . TGCAGTGCTGGAACAGGGTTCGGTAATTCACCCCTCCACTTT CSAGTGFGNSPLHF